The clone carrying this T cell receptor (beta chain) was picked up a small number of times. Sample-barcoded 5' priming and a J-beta primer mix drove a second PCR of about 6 to 11 cycles. TCRdb analysed the 5' RACE reads with MiXCR anew, one entry per CDR3 protein. The sample yields 1.5 million to 2 million distinct CDR3 sequences, 28% seen once. With V trimmed by 2 bases and J by 1 base, 11 bases remained unmatched. CDR3 length: 18 residues. Per germline, CDR1 MDHEN and CDR2 SYDVKM. The sample belongs to a study of blood T cells in healthy people across ages. This chain joins TRBV28 and TRBJ2-1; 7 bases align to TRBD2. This clonotype was sampled from a woman in her thirties in good health. The sequenced sample was blood. This CDR3 reads CASSLPPAAGRSYNEQFF. The CDR3 DNA reads TGTGCCAGCAGTTTACCCCCAGCAGCGGGGAGGTCCTACAATGAGCAGTTCTTC.